The clone carrying this T cell receptor (beta chain) was counted a single time. This sample was included in a study of cytomegalovirus exposure and HLA in healthy donors. This CDR3 has 10 amino acids. Germline-derived CDR1 and CDR2 are GTSNPN and SVGIG (reference sequence). Between the trimmed V and J ends, which lost 7 bases and 7 bases, there was a span of 10 bases. The PCR had 60 Vbeta and 13 Jbeta primers. Profiled with immunoSEQ multiplex PCR; TCRdb holds only in-frame clones, not every one. The table includes about 130,000 clones, 77% detected once. The sample consisted of PBMCs. The clonotype was recovered from a woman aged 40-49 years in good health and CMV-seropositive. The chain joins TRBV30 to TRBJ2-5, with D unresolved. The CDR3 DNA is TGTGCCTACCCTGGCGGGACCCAGTACTTC. Its protein is CAYPGGTQYF.